The 27 T cell receptor beta chains below come from one sample, sequenced in a study of T cells after yellow fever vaccination. TCRdb redid the calling of the 5' RACE reads with MiXCR, one entry per CDR3 protein. The sample lists roughly 310,000 distinct CDR3 sequences; 8.7% were seen once. Source: PBMCs, taken on the day of the first yellow fever vaccination. Receptors were obtained from a man in his late teens or twenties who received the YFV17D yellow fever vaccine.

This clonotype was observed a handful of times. The V call is TRBV7-9, the J call TRBJ2-5; D assignment may be TRBD1 or TRBD2 (8 bases each). Germline V gene data show CDR1 as SEHNR and CDR2 as FQNEAQ (reference sequence). The CDR3 runs 17 residues. V lost 5 bases and J lost 1, with 20 bases in between. The CDR3 DNA reads TGTGCCAGCAGCGACAGGGGTAGCGGGGCAATCCAAGAGACCCAGTACTTC. This sequence encodes CASSDRGSGAIQETQYF.

V gene TRBV20-1 combines with J gene TRBJ2-3; D may be TRBD1 (6 bases). Germline values: CDR1 DFQATT, CDR2 SNEGSKA (reference sequence). V was clipped by 1 base and J by 0 bases, with 11 bases between them. The CDR3 consists of 15 residues. The CDR3 sequence: CSARGPDRSTDTQYF. DNA of the CDR3: TGCAGTGCTAGAGGCCCCGACAGGAGCACAGATACGCAGTATTTT.

This chain links TRBV11-2 with TRBJ2-5, with 11 nucleotides matching TRBD1. The junction had 4 bases not matched to a gene; V was cut back by 4 bases and J by 3 bases. Per germline, CDR1 SGHAT and CDR2 FQNNGV. This CDR3 region has 15 residues. The DNA for the CDR3 is TGTGCCAGCAGCTCACCGGGACAGGGGGAAGAGACCCAGTACTTC. Translated, it gives CASSSPGQGEETQYF. The full variable domain, its missing parts supplied by reference TRBV11-2 and TRBJ2-5, is EAGVAQSPRYKIIEKRQSVAFWCNPISGHATLYWYQQILGQGPKLLIQFQNNGVVDDSQLPKDRFSAERLKGVDSTLKIQPAKLEDSAVYLCASSSPGQGEETQYFGPGTRLLVL.

This clonotype was seen only a few times. The chain has TRBV7-2 and TRBJ2-7; D possibly corresponds to TRBD2 (5 bases). V was shortened by 0 bases and J by 12 bases, with 12 bases between the two germline ends. CDR1 SGHTA and CDR2 FQGNSA come from the germline V gene. The CDR3 consists of 12 residues. The CDR3 sequence: CASSLAGDAGYF. The CDR3 DNA sequence: TGTGCCAGCAGCTTAGCGGGAGATGCTGGGTACTTC.

This clonotype has a handful of counts. This sequence joins TRBV11-2 and TRBJ2-1, with D possibly being TRBD1 or TRBD2 (5 bases each). V lost 5 bases and J 4 bases, leaving 12 bases between the germline ends. This CDR3 region has 14 residues. The germline gives CDR1 SGHAT, CDR2 FQNNGV. The CDR3 coding sequence is TGTGCCAGCAGCCAGCTATGGGGGTACAATGAGCAGTTCTTC. Its translation is CASSQLWGYNEQFF.

The J gene is TRBJ1-4, the V gene TRBV29-1; D gene unclear. In germline, CDR1 is SQVTM, CDR2 ANQGSEA. This CDR3 is built from 11 residues. V gave up 7 bases and J gave up 8 bases, with 11 bases separating them. The DNA of the CDR3 is TGCAGCGCCACAAAAGCCGAAAAACTGTTTTTT. Its protein is CSATKAEKLFF. The full variable domain, in which reference TRBV29-1 and TRBJ1-4 provide the parts outside the CDR3, is SAVISQKPSRDICQRGTSLTIQCQVDSQVTMMFWYRQQPGQSLTLIATANQGSEATYESGFVIDKFPISRPNLTFSTLTVSNMSPEDSSIYLCSATKAEKLFFGSGTQLSVL.

The table lists this clonotype with many counts. The V gene is TRBV20-1, the J gene TRBJ2-5, with 8 bases aligning to TRBD1. J lost 5 bases, V lost 4 bases, and 15 bases had no gene match. The CDR3 covers 16 residues. Germline CDR1 and CDR2: DFQATT and SNEGSKA (reference sequence). CDR3 residues: CSATSWTGRVGETQYF. CDR3 DNA: TGCAGTGCTACTTCATGGACAGGGAGAGTGGGGGAGACCCAGTACTTC.

The V and J genes are TRBV12-3 or TRBV12-4 and TRBJ2-5; 7 positions match TRBD2. This CDR3 is built from 16 residues. With V trimmed by 1 base and J by 2 bases, 7 bases remained unmatched. The CDR3 DNA reads as TGTGCCAGCAGTTTAGGCCCCGGCGGGGGACAAGAGACCCAGTACTTC. Protein sequence: CASSLGPGGGQETQYF.

This sequence joins TRBV19 and TRBJ2-6; no definite D call. This CDR3 contains 15 residues. CDR1 and CDR2 (germline): LNHDA, SQIVND (reference sequence). V lost 4 bases to trimming and J lost 3 bases, with 10 bases between them. Here the CDR3 reads CASSRLGLGANVLTF. CDR3 DNA sequence: TGTGCCAGTAGTAGGTTAGGGCTTGGGGCCAACGTCCTGACTTTC.

This chain uses TRBV12-5 with TRBJ2-7, with 8 nucleotides matching TRBD1. J lost 8 bases, V lost 1 base, and 7 bases had no gene match. This CDR3 has 14 amino acids. Germline values: CDR1 LGHNT, CDR2 FRNRAP. The CDR3 here is CASGLARDRSQQYF. DNA for the CDR3: TGTGCTAGTGGTTTGGCCCGGGACAGGTCCCAGCAGTACTTC.

The chain has TRBV4-3 and TRBJ2-6; D unclear. Trimming left V 4 bases short and J 0 bases short, with 7 bases between. This CDR3 region has 15 residues. Per the germline V gene, CDR1 is LGHNA and CDR2 is YSLEER. This CDR3 is CASSPLLSGANVLTF. Written as DNA, the CDR3 is TGCGCCAGCAGCCCACTCCTCTCTGGGGCCAACGTCCTGACTTTC.

This clonotype appeared a few times. The V and J genes are TRBV5-1 and TRBJ1-1; D is undetermined. The CDR3 contains 13 residues. The V gene's germline CDR1 is SGHRS and CDR2 YFSETQ. Trimming took 0 bases from V and 6 from J, leaving 9 bases between them. The DNA of the CDR3 is TGCGCCAGCAGCTTGGCGGAAAAGGCTGAAGCTTTCTTT. This gives the protein CASSLAEKAEAFF.

V and J are TRBV3-1 and TRBJ2-1, with TRBD2 as a possible D gene (7 bases). This CDR3 region has 12 residues. The germline V and J ends were trimmed by 3 bases and 10 bases, with 10 bases remaining between them. Germline V gene sequence: CDR1 LGHDT, CDR2 YNNKEL (reference sequence). CDR3 bases: TGTGCCAGCAGCCATGGCGGGGGCGAGCAGTTCTTC. Its translation is CASSHGGGEQFF.

In this sample, this clonotype turned up many times. This chain uses TRBV27 with TRBJ2-1; TRBD1 matches at 9 bases. Germline CDR1 is MNHEY and CDR2 is SMNVEV (reference sequence). With 3 bases clipped from V and 6 bases from J, the junction kept 6 bases outside the gene matches. The CDR3 sequence is 15 residues long. For the CDR3, the DNA is TGTGCCAGCAGTTTCGTACAGGGGGCTCCCAATGAGCAGTTCTTC. This gives the protein CASSFVQGAPNEQFF.

This clonotype showed up many times. The V call is TRBV6-2 or TRBV6-3, the J call TRBJ2-1; 9 bases agree with TRBD2. V lost 8 bases and J lost 2; bases outside the gene matches: 4. CDR3 length equals 14 residues. From germline, CDR1 is MNHEY and CDR2 SVGEGT. CDR3 DNA sequence: TGTGCCAGCTGGGCGGGGGGGCCCTACAATGAGCAGTTCTTC. Translation: CASWAGGPYNEQFF.

This clonotype was observed a handful of times. The gene calls are TRBV5-4 and TRBJ1-2, with 7 positions matching TRBD1. The CDR3 contains 16 residues. Germline CDR1 reads SGHNT; CDR2 reads YYREEE (reference sequence). V lost 4 bases and J lost 4; bases outside the gene matches: 13. The CDR3 spells CASSTGPRDSFYGYTF. The CDR3 nucleotides read TGTGCCAGCAGCACCGGACCACGGGACAGCTTCTATGGCTACACCTTC.

J is TRBJ1-1 and V is TRBV4-1; D remains unclear. V was cut by 8 bases and J by 4 bases, with 14 bases left in between. The germline gives CDR1 MGHRA, CDR2 YSYEKL. This CDR3 contains 13 residues. DNA of the CDR3: TGCGCCAGCGGCCGGTGGGCTAGCACTGAAGCTTTCTTT. Translated: CASGRWASTEAFF.

The sample holds a few counts of this clonotype. The V call is TRBV6-5, the J call TRBJ2-7, with 9 bases fitting TRBD1. The CDR3 runs 16 residues. V shed 0 bases, J shed 2 bases, and the junction held 5 bases outside the gene matches. Looked up from germline, CDR1 is MNHEY and CDR2 is SVGAGI. The CDR3 nucleotides read TGTGCCAGCAGTTACTCAGGGACAGGGCCCGCCTACGAGCAGTACTTC. Encoded protein: CASSYSGTGPAYEQYF.

This clonotype was seen a handful of times. The chain joins TRBV29-1 to TRBJ2-7, with D perhaps given as TRBD1 or TRBD2 (5 bases each). The V and J ends lost 5 bases and 3 bases respectively, with 20 bases between them. Germline lookup yields CDR1 SQVTM and CDR2 ANQGSEA. The CDR3 has 15 amino acids. CDR3 DNA sequence: TGCAGCGTTCTTACAATTATTCGGGGCCGCTACGAGCAGTACTTC. Its translation is CSVLTIIRGRYEQYF.

This clonotype has more than one count but fewer than ten. The J gene is TRBJ1-1, the V gene TRBV6-2 or TRBV6-3, with 9 nucleotides matching TRBD1. CDR1 is MNHEY, CDR2 SVGEGT, per germline. V gave up 4 bases and J gave up 6 bases; unmatched junction bases: 9. The CDR3 is 15 amino acids. CDR3 protein: CASSFGDRDIAEAFF. CDR3 bases: TGTGCCAGCAGTTTCGGGGACAGGGATATCGCTGAAGCTTTCTTT.

This sequence joins TRBV6-2 or TRBV6-3 and TRBJ2-2, with 9 bases matching TRBD2. The trim removed 7 bases at V and 1 base at J, leaving 7 bases unmatched. The CDR3 covers 16 residues. CDR1 MNHEY and CDR2 SVGEGT come from the germline V gene. The CDR3 sequence: CASMPGLARNTGELFF. For the CDR3, the DNA is TGTGCCAGCATGCCGGGACTAGCAAGGAACACCGGGGAGCTGTTTTTT.

This clonotype came up a few times. The chain joins TRBV7-9 to TRBJ1-1; D is perhaps TRBD1 (6 bases). Germline V gene data show CDR1 as SEHNR and CDR2 as FQNEAQ (reference sequence). This CDR3 spans 15 amino acids. V shed 5 bases and J shed 9 bases, with 22 bases lying between them. CDR3 in DNA: TGTGCCAGCAGCGGTTATGACAGGAGAGGGGGGCAAGCTTTCTTT. Translation: CASSGYDRRGGQAFF.

The J gene is TRBJ2-2, the V gene TRBV10-3, with D possibly matching TRBD1 (5 bases). Trimming pared 7 bases from V and 4 bases from J, leaving 19 bases between. This CDR3 comprises 16 residues. Germline assignment: CDR1 ENHRY and CDR2 SYGVKD. CDR3 residues: CAITAGKFLGTGELFF. CDR3 nucleotide sequence: TGTGCCATCACGGCAGGGAAATTCTTGGGCACCGGGGAGCTGTTTTTT.

This clonotype has a count of ten or more. The gene calls are TRBV4-1 and TRBJ2-2, with 7 bases fitting TRBD1. Germline V gives CDR1 MGHRA, CDR2 YSYEKL. With V trimmed by 1 base and J by 4 bases, 0 bases remained unmatched. The length of the CDR3 is 14 residues. The CDR3 sequence is CASSQGQGTGELFF. In DNA form, the CDR3 reads TGCGCCAGCAGCCAAGGACAGGGCACCGGGGAGCTGTTTTTT.

There are a few counts of this clonotype. The rearrangement uses TRBV18 and TRBJ2-1; 11 nucleotides align to TRBD2. Looked up from germline, CDR1 is KGHSH and CDR2 is LQKENI. The J segment lost 5 bases and the V segment lost 4 bases, leaving 4 bases of the junction unmatched. The CDR3 length is 15 residues. The CDR3 is CASSLRGLADNEQFF. The CDR3 DNA reads TGTGCCAGCTCACTCCGGGGACTAGCGGACAATGAGCAGTTCTTC.

This clonotype occurred many times. This rearrangement joins TRBV12-3 or TRBV12-4 to TRBJ2-7, with 7 bases identical to TRBD1. The V segment lost 5 bases and the J segment 5 bases; nucleotides outside the gene matches: 9. CDR3 length equals 14 residues. The CDR3: CASSKTGSHDEQYF. The DNA for the CDR3 is TGTGCCAGCAGTAAGACAGGGAGTCACGACGAGCAGTACTTC.

This chain joins TRBV28 and TRBJ2-7; D gene ambiguous. This CDR3 has 16 amino acids. Germline V lookup: CDR1 MDHEN, CDR2 SYDVKM. Trimming took off 6 bases at V and 1 base at J, with 19 bases between the two ends. The CDR3: CASSRPFGASSYEQYF. The CDR3 DNA follows: TGTGCCAGCAGCCGCCCCTTCGGAGCTTCATCCTACGAGCAGTACTTC.